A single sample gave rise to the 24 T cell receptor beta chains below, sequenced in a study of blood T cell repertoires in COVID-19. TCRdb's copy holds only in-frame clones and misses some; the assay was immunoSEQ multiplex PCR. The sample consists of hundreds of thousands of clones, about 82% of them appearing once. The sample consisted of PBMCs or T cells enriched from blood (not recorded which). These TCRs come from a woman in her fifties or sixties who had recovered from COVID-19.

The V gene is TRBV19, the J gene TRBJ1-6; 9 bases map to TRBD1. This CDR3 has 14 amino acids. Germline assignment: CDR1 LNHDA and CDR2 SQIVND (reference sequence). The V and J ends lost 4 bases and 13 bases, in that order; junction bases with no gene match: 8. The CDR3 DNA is TGTGCCAGTAGTAGGGGACAGGGCGTTTCGCCCCTCCACTTT. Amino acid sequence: CASSRGQGVSPLHF.

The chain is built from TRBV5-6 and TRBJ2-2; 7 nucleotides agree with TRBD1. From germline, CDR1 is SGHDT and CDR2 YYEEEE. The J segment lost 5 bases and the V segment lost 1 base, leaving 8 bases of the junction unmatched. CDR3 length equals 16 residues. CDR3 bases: TGTGCCAGCAGCTTGTGGGTAGGGGGCTTAACCGGGGAGCTGTTTTTT. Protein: CASSLWVGGLTGELFF.

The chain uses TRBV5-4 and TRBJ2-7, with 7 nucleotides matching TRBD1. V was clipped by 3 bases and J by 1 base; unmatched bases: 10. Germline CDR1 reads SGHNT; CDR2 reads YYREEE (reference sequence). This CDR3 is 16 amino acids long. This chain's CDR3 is CASSSMTGLGSYEQYF. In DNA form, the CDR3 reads TGTGCCAGCAGCTCTATGACAGGGCTGGGATCCTACGAGCAGTACTTC.

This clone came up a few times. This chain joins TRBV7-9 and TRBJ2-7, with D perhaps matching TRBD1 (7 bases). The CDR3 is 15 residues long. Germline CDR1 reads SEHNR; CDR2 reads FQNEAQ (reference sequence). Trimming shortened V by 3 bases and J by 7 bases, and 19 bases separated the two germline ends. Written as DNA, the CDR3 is TGTGCCAGCAGCTTGGGACAGCTGGCCCGGGGGGAGCAGTACTTC. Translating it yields CASSLGQLARGEQYF.

The CDR3 reads CASSQRRTGDYNEQFF. DNA of the CDR3: TGTGCCAGCAGCCAACGAAGGACAGGGGACTACAATGAGCAGTTCTTC. The chain has TRBV3-1 (or the pseudogene TRBV3-2) and TRBJ2-1, with TRBD1 matching 9 bases. Trimming at V came to 2 bases and at J to 3 bases, leaving 5 bases not matched to a gene. This CDR3 spans 16 amino acids. Germline V lookup: CDR1 LGHDT, CDR2 YNNKEL (reference sequence).

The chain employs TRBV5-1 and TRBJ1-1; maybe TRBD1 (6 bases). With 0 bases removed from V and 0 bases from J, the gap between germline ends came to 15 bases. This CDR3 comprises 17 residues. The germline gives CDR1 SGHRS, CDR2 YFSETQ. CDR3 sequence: CASSLAPSGQMNTEAFF. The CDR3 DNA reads TGCGCCAGCAGCTTGGCCCCATCGGGACAAATGAACACTGAAGCTTTCTTT.

CDR3: CASSLAGASGAQETQYF. The CDR3 coding sequence is TGTGCCAGCAGCTTAGCGGGGGCTAGCGGGGCTCAAGAGACCCAGTACTTC. The chain joins TRBV7-2 to TRBJ2-5; 9 bases fit TRBD2. There are 17 residues in the CDR3. Germline V lookup: CDR1 SGHTA, CDR2 FQGNSA. V lost 0 bases, J lost 2 bases, and 7 bases stayed unmatched.

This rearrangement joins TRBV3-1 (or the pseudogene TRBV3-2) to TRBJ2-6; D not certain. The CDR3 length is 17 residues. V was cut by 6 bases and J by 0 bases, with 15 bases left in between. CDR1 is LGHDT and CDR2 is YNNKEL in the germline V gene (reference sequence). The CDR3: CASSPSFPVSGANVLTF. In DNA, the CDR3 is TGTGCCAGCAGTCCCTCCTTTCCGGTCTCTGGGGCCAACGTCCTGACTTTC.

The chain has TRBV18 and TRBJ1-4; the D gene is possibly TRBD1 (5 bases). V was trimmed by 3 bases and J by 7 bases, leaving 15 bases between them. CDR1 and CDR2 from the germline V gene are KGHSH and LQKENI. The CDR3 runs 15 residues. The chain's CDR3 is CASSPMSRVGEKLFF. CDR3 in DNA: TGTGCCAGCTCACCTATGTCCAGGGTTGGTGAAAAACTGTTTTTT.

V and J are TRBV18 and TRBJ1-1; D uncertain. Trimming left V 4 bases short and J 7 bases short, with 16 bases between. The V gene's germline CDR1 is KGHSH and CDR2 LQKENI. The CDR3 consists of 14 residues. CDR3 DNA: TGTGCCAGCTCACTTTCCGCGAAACCGGGTGAAGCTTTCTTT. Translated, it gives CASSLSAKPGEAFF.

CDR3 DNA: TGTGCCAGCAGCTACGGGACAGGGCGCACAGATACGCAGTATTTT. Translation: CASSYGTGRTDTQYF. The V and J genes are TRBV11-2 and TRBJ2-3; the match to TRBD1 covers 9 bases. CDR1 and CDR2 (germline): SGHAT, FQNNGV. V was clipped by 4 bases and J by 1 base; unmatched bases: 3. The CDR3 loop spans 15 amino acids.

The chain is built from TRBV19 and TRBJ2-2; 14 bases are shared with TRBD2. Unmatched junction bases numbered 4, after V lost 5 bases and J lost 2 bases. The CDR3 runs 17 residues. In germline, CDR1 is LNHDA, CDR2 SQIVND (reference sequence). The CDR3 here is CASSRTSGRLNTGELFF. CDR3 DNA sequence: TGTGCCAGTAGTCGGACTAGCGGGAGGCTCAACACCGGGGAGCTGTTTTTT.

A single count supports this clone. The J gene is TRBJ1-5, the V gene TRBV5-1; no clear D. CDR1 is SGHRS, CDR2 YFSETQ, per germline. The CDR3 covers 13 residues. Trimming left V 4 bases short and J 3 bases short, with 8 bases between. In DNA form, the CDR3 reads TGCGCCAGCAGCCCCGAACTCAATCAGCCCCAGCATTTT. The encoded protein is CASSPELNQPQHF.

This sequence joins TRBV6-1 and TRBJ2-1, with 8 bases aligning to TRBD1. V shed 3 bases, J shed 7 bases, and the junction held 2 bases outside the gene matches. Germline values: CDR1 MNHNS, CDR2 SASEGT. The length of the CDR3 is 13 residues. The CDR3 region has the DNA TGTGCCAGCAGTGATTACAGGGGGAATGAGCAGTTCTTC. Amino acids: CASSDYRGNEQFF.

CDR3 residues: CASSLDGYGYTF. The CDR3 nucleotides read TGTGCCAGCAGCTTAGACGGCTATGGCTACACCTTC. J is TRBJ1-2 and V is TRBV11-3; D ambiguous. The CDR3 sequence is 12 residues long. Germline V gene sequence: CDR1 SGHNT, CDR2 YENEEA. Trimming removed 0 bases from V and 4 bases from J, with 3 bases in between.

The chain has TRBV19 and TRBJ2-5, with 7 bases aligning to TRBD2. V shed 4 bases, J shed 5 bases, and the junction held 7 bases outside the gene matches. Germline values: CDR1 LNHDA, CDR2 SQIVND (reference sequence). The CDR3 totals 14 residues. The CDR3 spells CASSTRLAGETQYF. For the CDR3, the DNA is TGTGCCAGTAGTACGAGACTAGCTGGTGAGACCCAGTACTTC.

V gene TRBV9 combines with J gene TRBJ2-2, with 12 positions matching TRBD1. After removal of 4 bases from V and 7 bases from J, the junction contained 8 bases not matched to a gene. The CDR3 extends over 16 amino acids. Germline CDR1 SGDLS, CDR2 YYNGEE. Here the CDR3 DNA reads TGTGCCAGCAGCCCATGGGACAGGGGGCCTAACGGGGAGCTGTTTTTT. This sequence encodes CASSPWDRGPNGELFF.

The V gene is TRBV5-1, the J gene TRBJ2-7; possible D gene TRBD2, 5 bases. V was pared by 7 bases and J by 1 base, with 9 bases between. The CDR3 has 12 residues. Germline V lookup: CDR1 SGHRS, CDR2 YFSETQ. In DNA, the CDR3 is TGCGCCAGCTGCGGGCCATCCTACGAGCAGTACTTC. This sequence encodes CASCGPSYEQYF.

The CDR3 spells CASSLTAGLGQPQHF. The CDR3 DNA reads as TGTGCCAGCAGCTTAACTGCAGGGTTGGGTCAGCCCCAGCATTTT. The J gene is TRBJ1-5, the V gene TRBV7-3, with D tentatively TRBD1 (5 bases). Trimming shortened V by 0 bases and J by 6 bases, and 12 bases separated the two germline ends. The CDR3 consists of 15 residues. Germline CDR1 SGHTA, CDR2 FQGTGA.

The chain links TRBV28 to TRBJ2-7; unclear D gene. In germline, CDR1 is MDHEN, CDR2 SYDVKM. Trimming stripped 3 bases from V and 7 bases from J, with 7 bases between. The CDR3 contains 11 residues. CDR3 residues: CASSFTWEQYF. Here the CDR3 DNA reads TGTGCCAGCAGTTTCACTTGGGAGCAGTACTTC. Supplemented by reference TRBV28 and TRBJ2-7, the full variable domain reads DVKVTQSSRYLVKRTGEKVFLECVQDMDHENMFWYRQDPGLGLRLIYFSYDVKMKEKGDIPEGYSVSREKKERFSLILESASTNQTSMYLCASSFTWEQYFGPGTRLTVT.

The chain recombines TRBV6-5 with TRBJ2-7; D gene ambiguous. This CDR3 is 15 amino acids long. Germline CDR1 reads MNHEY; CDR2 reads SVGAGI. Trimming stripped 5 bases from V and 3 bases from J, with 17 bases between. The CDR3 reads CASSPGGSGIYEQYF. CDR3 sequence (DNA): TGTGCCAGCAGTCCCGGCGGTTCCGGCATCTACGAGCAGTACTTC.

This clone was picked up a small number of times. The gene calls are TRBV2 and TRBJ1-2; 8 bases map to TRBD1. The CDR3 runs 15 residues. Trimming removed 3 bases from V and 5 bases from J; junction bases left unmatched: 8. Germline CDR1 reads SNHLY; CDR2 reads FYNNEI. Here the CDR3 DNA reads TGTGCCAGCAGTGAGGGGGACAGGAGCATATATGGCTACACCTTC. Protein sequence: CASSEGDRSIYGYTF.

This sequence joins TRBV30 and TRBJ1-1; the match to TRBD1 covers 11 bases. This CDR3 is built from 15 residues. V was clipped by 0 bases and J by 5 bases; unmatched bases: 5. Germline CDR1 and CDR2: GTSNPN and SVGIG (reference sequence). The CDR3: CAWSVGTGGGTEAFF. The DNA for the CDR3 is TGTGCCTGGAGTGTAGGGACAGGGGGAGGAACTGAAGCTTTCTTT.

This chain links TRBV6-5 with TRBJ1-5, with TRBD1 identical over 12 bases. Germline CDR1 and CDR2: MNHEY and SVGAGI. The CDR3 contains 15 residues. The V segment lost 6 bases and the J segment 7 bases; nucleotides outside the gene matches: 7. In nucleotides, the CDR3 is TGTGCCAGCAGCCCGGGGACAGGGGGCCGACAGCCCCAGCATTTT. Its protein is CASSPGTGGRQPQHF.